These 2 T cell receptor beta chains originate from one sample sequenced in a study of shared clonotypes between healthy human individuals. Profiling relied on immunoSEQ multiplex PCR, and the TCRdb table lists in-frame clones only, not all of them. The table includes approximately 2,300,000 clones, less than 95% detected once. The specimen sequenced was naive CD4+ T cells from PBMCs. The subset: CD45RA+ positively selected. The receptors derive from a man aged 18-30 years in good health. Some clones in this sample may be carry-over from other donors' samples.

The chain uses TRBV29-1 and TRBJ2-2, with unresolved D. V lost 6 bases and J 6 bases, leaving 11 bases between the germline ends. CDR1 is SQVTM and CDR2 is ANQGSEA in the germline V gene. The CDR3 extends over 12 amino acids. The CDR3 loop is CSVSWSAGELFF. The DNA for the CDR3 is TGCAGCGTGTCGTGGTCCGCCGGGGAGCTGTTTTTT.

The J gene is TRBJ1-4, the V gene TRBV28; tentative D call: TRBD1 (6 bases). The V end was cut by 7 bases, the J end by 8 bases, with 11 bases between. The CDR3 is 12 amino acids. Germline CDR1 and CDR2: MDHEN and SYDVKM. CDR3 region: CASKGGREKLFF. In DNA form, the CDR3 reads TGTGCCAGCAAAGGGGGTAGGGAAAAACTGTTTTTT. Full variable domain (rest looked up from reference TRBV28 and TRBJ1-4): DVKVTQSSRYLVKRTGEKVFLECVQDMDHENMFWYRQDPGLGLRLIYFSYDVKMKEKGDIPEGYSVSREKKERFSLILESASTNQTSMYLCASKGGREKLFFGSGTQLSVL.